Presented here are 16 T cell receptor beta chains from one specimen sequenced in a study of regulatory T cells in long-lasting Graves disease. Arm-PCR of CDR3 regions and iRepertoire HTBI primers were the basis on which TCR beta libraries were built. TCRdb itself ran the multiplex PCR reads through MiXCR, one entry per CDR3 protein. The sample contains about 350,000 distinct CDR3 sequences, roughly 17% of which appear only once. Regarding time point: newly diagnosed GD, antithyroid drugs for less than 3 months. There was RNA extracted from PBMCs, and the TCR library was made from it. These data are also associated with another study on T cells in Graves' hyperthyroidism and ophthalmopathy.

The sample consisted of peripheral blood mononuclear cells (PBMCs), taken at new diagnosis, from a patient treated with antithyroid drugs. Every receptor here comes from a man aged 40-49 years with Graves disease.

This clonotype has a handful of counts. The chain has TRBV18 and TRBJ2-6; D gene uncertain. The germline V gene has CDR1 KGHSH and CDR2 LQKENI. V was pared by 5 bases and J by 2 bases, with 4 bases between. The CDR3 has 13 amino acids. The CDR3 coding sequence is TGTGCCAGCTCAGCAACTGGGGCCAACGTCCTGACTTTC. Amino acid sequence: CASSATGANVLTF.

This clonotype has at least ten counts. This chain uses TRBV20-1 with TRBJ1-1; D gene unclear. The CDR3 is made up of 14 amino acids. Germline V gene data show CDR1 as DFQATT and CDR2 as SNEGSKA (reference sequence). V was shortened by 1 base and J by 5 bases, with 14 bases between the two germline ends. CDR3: CSARGAGPWTEAFF. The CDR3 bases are TGCAGTGCTAGAGGAGCAGGCCCGTGGACTGAAGCTTTCTTT.

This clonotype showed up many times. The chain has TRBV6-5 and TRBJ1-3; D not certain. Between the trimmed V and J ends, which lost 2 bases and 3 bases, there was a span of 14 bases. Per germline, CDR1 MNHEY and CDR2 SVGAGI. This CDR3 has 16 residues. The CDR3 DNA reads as TGTGCCAGCAGTTACGCCACCCATAGGATTGGAAACACCATATATTTT. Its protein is CASSYATHRIGNTIYF.

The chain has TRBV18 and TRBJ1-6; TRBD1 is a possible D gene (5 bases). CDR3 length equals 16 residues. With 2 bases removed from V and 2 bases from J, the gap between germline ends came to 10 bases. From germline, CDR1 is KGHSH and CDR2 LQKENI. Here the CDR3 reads CASSPRQPTYNSPLHF. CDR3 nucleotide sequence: TGTGCCAGCTCACCAAGACAGCCGACCTATAATTCACCCCTCCACTTT.

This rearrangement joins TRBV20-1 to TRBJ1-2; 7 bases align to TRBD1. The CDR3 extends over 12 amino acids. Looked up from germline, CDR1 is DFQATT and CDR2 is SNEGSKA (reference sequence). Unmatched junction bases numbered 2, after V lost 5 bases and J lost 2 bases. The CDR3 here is CSAGDSNYGYTF. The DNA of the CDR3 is TGCAGTGCTGGGGACAGCAACTATGGCTACACCTTC.

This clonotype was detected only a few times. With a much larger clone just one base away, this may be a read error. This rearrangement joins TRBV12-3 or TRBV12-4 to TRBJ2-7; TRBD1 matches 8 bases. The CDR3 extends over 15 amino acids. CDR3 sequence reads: CASSSTGASSYGQYF. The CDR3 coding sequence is TGTGCCAGCAGCTCGACAGGGGCCAGCTCCTACGGGCAGTACTTC.

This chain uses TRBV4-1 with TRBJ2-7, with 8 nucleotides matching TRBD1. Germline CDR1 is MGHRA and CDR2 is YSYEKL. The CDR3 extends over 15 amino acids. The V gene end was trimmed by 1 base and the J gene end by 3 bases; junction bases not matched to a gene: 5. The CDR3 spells CASSQGSRGLYEQYF. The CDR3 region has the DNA TGCGCCAGCAGCCAAGGGAGCAGGGGGCTCTACGAGCAGTACTTC.

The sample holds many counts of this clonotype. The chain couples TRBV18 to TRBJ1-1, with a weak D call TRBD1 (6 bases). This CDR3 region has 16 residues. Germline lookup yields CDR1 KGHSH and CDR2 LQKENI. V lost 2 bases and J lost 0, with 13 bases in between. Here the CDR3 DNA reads TGTGCCAGCTCACCATCAGGGGCTTTAATGAACACTGAAGCTTTCTTT. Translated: CASSPSGALMNTEAFF.

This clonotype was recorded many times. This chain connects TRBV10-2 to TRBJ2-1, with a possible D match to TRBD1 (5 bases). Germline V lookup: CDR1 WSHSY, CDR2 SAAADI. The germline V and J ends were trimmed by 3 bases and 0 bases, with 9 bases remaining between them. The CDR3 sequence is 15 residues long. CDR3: CASSEQAPSYNEQFF. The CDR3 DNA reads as TGCGCCAGCAGTGAACAGGCCCCCTCCTACAATGAGCAGTTCTTC.

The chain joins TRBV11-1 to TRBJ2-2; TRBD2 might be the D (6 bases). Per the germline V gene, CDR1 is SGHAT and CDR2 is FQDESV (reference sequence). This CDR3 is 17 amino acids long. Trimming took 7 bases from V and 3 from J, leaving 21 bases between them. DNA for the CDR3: TGTGCCAGCACCAACCCAGGTGGTAGCGGTTACACCGGGGAGCTGTTTTTT. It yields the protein CASTNPGGSGYTGELFF.

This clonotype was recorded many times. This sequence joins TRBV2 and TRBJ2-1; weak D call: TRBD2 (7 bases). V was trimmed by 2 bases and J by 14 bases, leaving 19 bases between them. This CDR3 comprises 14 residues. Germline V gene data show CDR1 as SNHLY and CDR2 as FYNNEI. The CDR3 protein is CASSESVVGGTKFF. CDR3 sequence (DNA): TGTGCCAGCAGTGAAAGTGTGGTCGGGGGGACAAAGTTCTTC.

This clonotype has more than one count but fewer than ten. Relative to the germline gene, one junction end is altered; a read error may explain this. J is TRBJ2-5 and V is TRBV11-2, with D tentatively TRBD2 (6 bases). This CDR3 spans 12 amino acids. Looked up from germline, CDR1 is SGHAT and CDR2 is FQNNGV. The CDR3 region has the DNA TGTGCCAGCAGTTTATCCAGCGGAGGGTTGAACTTC. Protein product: CASSLSSGGLNF.

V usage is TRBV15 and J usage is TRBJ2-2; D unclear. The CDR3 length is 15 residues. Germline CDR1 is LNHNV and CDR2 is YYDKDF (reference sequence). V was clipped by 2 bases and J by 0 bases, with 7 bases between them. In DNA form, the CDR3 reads TGTGCCACCAGCAGACGAACGGCGAACACCGGGGAGCTGTTTTTT. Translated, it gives CATSRRTANTGELFF.

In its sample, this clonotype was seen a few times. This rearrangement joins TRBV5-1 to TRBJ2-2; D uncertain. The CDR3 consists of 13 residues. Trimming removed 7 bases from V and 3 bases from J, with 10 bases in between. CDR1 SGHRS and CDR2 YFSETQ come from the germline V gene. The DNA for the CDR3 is TGCGCCAGCGGCCCCGGCGACACCGGGGAGCTGTTTTTT. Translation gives CASGPGDTGELFF.

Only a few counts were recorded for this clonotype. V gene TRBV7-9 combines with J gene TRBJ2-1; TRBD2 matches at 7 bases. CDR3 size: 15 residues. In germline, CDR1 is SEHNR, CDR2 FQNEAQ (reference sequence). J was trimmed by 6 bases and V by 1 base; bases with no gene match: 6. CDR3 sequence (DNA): TGTGCCAGCAGCTTAGGGACTAGTGTCTCCAATGAGCAGTTCTTC. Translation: CASSLGTSVSNEQFF.

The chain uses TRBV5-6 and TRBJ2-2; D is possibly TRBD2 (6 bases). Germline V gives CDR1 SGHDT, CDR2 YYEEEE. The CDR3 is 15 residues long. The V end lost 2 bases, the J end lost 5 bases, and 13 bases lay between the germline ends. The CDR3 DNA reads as TGTGCCAGCAGCTTTAGCCCCCGGGGGACCGGGGAGCTGTTTTTT. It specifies CASSFSPRGTGELFF.